Sequencing of this TCR beta chain was carried out in a study of Graves' ophthalmopathy and Graves' hyperthyroidism. Study-level findings and limits: Prediction of ophthalmopathy progression reached around 70% sensitivity and around 76% specificity. Most expanded clonotypes from thyroid (those above 0.001 frequency) were also found in blood.

This CDR3 region has 12 residues. Deletions cut 5 bases from V and 8 bases from J, with 7 bases between. Germline CDR1 is ENHRY and CDR2 is SYGVKD. RNA transcripts were the template, and TCR beta CDR3 regions were amplified from them. The authors performed first-round RT-PCR with HTBI primers and then a second-round multiplex PCR. TCRdb recomputed calls from the multiplex PCR reads with MiXCR, one row per CDR3 protein. The sample includes about 600,000 distinct CDR3 sequences, 35% to 45% of them seen just once. This clonotype was recorded a few times. Its antigen is unknown. The sequence was collected from an adult man with Graves' hyperthyroidism. This rearrangement joins TRBV10-3 to TRBJ2-6, with D perhaps matching TRBD1 (6 bases). The sample comprised peripheral blood or thyroid tissue (not recorded which). The CDR3 coding sequence is TGTGCCATCAGTACAGGGTCCAACGTCCTGACTTTC. Encoded protein: CAISTGSNVLTF.